This T cell receptor beta chain was profiled in a study of human versus mouse CDR3 diversity and MHC coevolution. This clone was counted once. Assay: immunoSEQ multiplex PCR; the TCRdb copy retains only in-frame clones and omits some. The sample includes 86,000 or so clones, around 93% seen only once; the top ten take around 1.3%. Sequences were obtained from naive CD4+ T cells from blood. Subset given: CD45RO-negative CD62L-positive naive CD4 T cells. The TCR originated in a person aged 25 to 75 in good health.

CDR3: CASSATGAATEAFF. The CDR3 DNA sequence: TGTGCCAGCAGCGCGACAGGGGCGGCCACTGAAGCTTTCTTT. This sequence joins TRBV9 and TRBJ1-1, with 8 bases that match TRBD1. The CDR3 length is 14 residues. The junction had 5 bases not matched to a gene; V was cut back by 3 bases and J by 4 bases. CDR1 and CDR2 from the germline V gene are SGDLS and YYNGEE.